The rows below give T cell receptor beta chains drawn from one sample of a study of T-cell memory formation after mild COVID-19. A single record per CDR3 protein comes from TCRdb applying MiXCR to the 5' RACE reads. The table lists 400,000 to 450,000 distinct CDR3 sequences, 15% to 20% of them singletons. Sequencing input: PBMCs or a T cell subset sorted from them (not recorded which). These receptors were taken from a man aged 18-30 years who had mild COVID-19 (a few samples of this study predate the infection). Cell type and time point are not known. The CDR3 runs from the conserved cysteine through the conserved F or W. The order of the fields is CDR3 protein, CDR3 DNA, J gene, V gene, clone size, D gene. D genes are given only for firm matches. Clone size is stated in some rows and not others, as once, few, many or a class when expanded.

CDR3 protein: CSVARGQPYEQYF; CDR3 DNA: TGCAGCGTTGCTCGGGGACAGCCCTACGAGCAGTACTTC; J gene: TRBJ2-7; V gene: TRBV29-1; clone size: few; D gene: TRBD1
CDR3 protein: CASSPVMQGYTGELFF; CDR3 DNA: TGTGCCAGCTCACCAGTCATGCAGGGGTACACCGGGGAGCTGTTTTTT; J gene: TRBJ2-2; V gene: TRBV18; clone size: -; D gene: -
CDR3 protein: CASSLGGTEEKLFF; CDR3 DNA: TGCGCCAGCAGCTTAGGGGGGACCGAGGAAAAACTGTTTTTT; J gene: TRBJ1-4; V gene: TRBV5-1; clone size: few; D gene: -
CDR3 protein: CASSFIRGGNQPQHF; CDR3 DNA: TGTGCCAGCAGTTTTATCAGGGGCGGCAATCAGCCCCAGCATTTT; J gene: TRBJ1-5; V gene: TRBV28; clone size: -; D gene: -
CDR3 protein: CASSLRSLGNQPQHF; CDR3 DNA: TGTGCCAGCAGCTTGAGGTCCTTAGGCAATCAGCCCCAGCATTTT; J gene: TRBJ1-5; V gene: TRBV7-8; clone size: -; D gene: -
CDR3 protein: CATSPGYGYTF; CDR3 DNA: TGTGCCACCTCCCCAGGCTATGGCTACACCTTC; J gene: TRBJ1-2; V gene: TRBV24-1; clone size: few; D gene: -
CDR3 protein: CASSQGGADYGYTF; CDR3 DNA: TGTGCCAGCAGCCAAGGGGGCGCTGACTATGGCTACACCTTC; J gene: TRBJ1-2; V gene: TRBV7-3; clone size: few; D gene: TRBD1
CDR3 protein: CASSLTSGNTDTQYF; CDR3 DNA: TGCGCCAGCAGCTTAACTAGCGGAAACACAGATACGCAGTATTTT; J gene: TRBJ2-3; V gene: TRBV5-1; clone size: few; D gene: TRBD2
CDR3 protein: CATSDLRGGTGYTF; CDR3 DNA: TGTGCCACCAGTGATTTAAGAGGGGGCACTGGCTACACCTTC; J gene: TRBJ1-2; V gene: TRBV24-1; clone size: -; D gene: TRBD1
CDR3 protein: CASSSLRLQGSPNYGYTF; CDR3 DNA: TGTGCCAGCAGTTCCCTCCGGCTACAGGGTTCCCCTAACTATGGCTACACCTTC; J gene: TRBJ1-2; V gene: TRBV27; clone size: many; D gene: -
CDR3 protein: CASSPGRGTQYF; CDR3 DNA: TGTGCCAGCAGCCCGGGACGTGGGACCCAGTACTTC; J gene: TRBJ2-5; V gene: TRBV7-9; clone size: -; D gene: -
CDR3 protein: CSASAHGRGDQPQHF; CDR3 DNA: TGCAGTGCTAGCGCACATGGGAGGGGGGATCAGCCCCAGCATTTT; J gene: TRBJ1-5; V gene: TRBV20-1; clone size: -; D gene: -
CDR3 protein: CASSLDVEGRETQYF; CDR3 DNA: TGCGCCAGCAGCTTGGACGTCGAGGGTAGGGAGACCCAGTACTTC; J gene: TRBJ2-5; V gene: TRBV5-1; clone size: few; D gene: -
CDR3 protein: CASSLVTYEQYF; CDR3 DNA: TGTGCCAGCAGCTTGGTCACCTACGAGCAGTACTTC; J gene: TRBJ2-7; V gene: TRBV7-2; clone size: -; D gene: -
CDR3 protein: CASSLAGPVASNYGYTF; CDR3 DNA: TGCGCCAGCAGCTTGGCTGGGCCAGTAGCCTCTAACTATGGCTACACCTTC; J gene: TRBJ1-2; V gene: TRBV5-1; clone size: -; D gene: -
CDR3 protein: CASSSSGGTQPQHF; CDR3 DNA: TGTGCCAGCAGCTCCTCGGGGGGGACTCAGCCCCAGCATTTT; J gene: TRBJ1-5; V gene: TRBV3-1; clone size: few; D gene: -
CDR3 protein: CATSGIKGVFANEQFF; CDR3 DNA: TGTGCCACCAGTGGGATAAAGGGGGTTTTTGCGAATGAGCAGTTCTTC; J gene: TRBJ2-1; V gene: TRBV24-1; clone size: few; D gene: -
CDR3 protein: CASSLAPPPQNTEAFF; CDR3 DNA: TGTGCCAGCAGCTTGGCGCCCCCGCCGCAGAACACTGAAGCTTTCTTT; J gene: TRBJ1-1; V gene: TRBV5-6; clone size: -; D gene: -
CDR3 protein: CASSEAKQYNSPLHF; CDR3 DNA: TGTGCCAGCAGTGAAGCCAAGCAATATAATTCACCCCTCCACTTT; J gene: TRBJ1-6; V gene: TRBV6-1; clone size: few; D gene: -
CDR3 protein: CASSLGTGSGEQFF; CDR3 DNA: TGCGCCAGCAGCCTTGGGACAGGGAGCGGAGAGCAGTTCTTC; J gene: TRBJ2-1; V gene: TRBV5-1; clone size: many; D gene: TRBD1
CDR3 protein: CASSQVQRGDYTF; CDR3 DNA: TGCGCCAGCAGCCAAGTCCAAAGGGGGGACTACACCTTC; J gene: TRBJ1-2; V gene: TRBV4-3; clone size: -; D gene: -
CDR3 protein: CSARWTFMTPLHF; CDR3 DNA: TGCAGTGCCAGATGGACATTTATGACACCCCTCCACTTT; J gene: TRBJ1-6; V gene: TRBV20-1; clone size: -; D gene: -
CDR3 protein: CASSFEAHRTNYGYTF; CDR3 DNA: TGTGCCAGCAGCTTCGAGGCACACCGGACTAACTATGGCTACACCTTC; J gene: TRBJ1-2; V gene: TRBV7-9; clone size: -; D gene: -
CDR3 protein: CASSLSGTGGRDQPKHF; CDR3 DNA: TGTGCCAGCAGCTTATCCGGGACAGGGGGGAGGGATCAGCCCAAGCATTTT; J gene: TRBJ1-5; V gene: TRBV7-8; clone size: -; D gene: TRBD1
CDR3 protein: CASRINSNQPQHF; CDR3 DNA: TGTGCCAGCAGGATAAATAGCAATCAGCCCCAGCATTTT; J gene: TRBJ1-5; V gene: TRBV6-6; clone size: -; D gene: -
CDR3 protein: CASKEGRGGYTF; CDR3 DNA: TGTGCCAGCAAGGAAGGGAGAGGAGGCTACACCTTC; J gene: TRBJ1-2; V gene: TRBV6-6; clone size: -; D gene: -
CDR3 protein: CSAKGTGRYNEQFF; CDR3 DNA: TGCAGTGCTAAGGGGACAGGGCGTTACAATGAGCAGTTCTTC; J gene: TRBJ2-1; V gene: TRBV20-1; clone size: -; D gene: TRBD1
CDR3 protein: CASTVPGRGYGYTF; CDR3 DNA: TGTGCCAGCACAGTCCCGGGGCGCGGCTATGGCTACACCTTC; J gene: TRBJ1-2; V gene: TRBV7-9; clone size: -; D gene: -
CDR3 protein: CSARTTPGTDTQYF; CDR3 DNA: TGCAGTGCTAGAACGACTCCTGGCACAGATACGCAGTATTTT; J gene: TRBJ2-3; V gene: TRBV20-1; clone size: -; D gene: -
CDR3 protein: CASRGEGSYNEQFF; CDR3 DNA: TGTGCCAGCAGGGGAGAGGGGTCCTACAATGAGCAGTTCTTC; J gene: TRBJ2-1; V gene: TRBV2; clone size: few; D gene: -
CDR3 protein: CATSRGQGSVSQPQHF; CDR3 DNA: TGTGCCACCAGCAGAGGACAGGGGTCGGTCTCCCAGCCCCAGCATTTT; J gene: TRBJ1-5; V gene: TRBV15; clone size: few; D gene: TRBD1
CDR3 protein: CASSQWGGRPNTEAFF; CDR3 DNA: TGTGCCAGCAGCCAATGGGGGGGACGGCCGAACACTGAAGCTTTCTTT; J gene: TRBJ1-1; V gene: TRBV3-1; clone size: -; D gene: -
CDR3 protein: CASRAEPAQETQYF; CDR3 DNA: TGTGCCAGCAGAGCTGAACCGGCCCAAGAGACCCAGTACTTC; J gene: TRBJ2-5; V gene: TRBV5-5; clone size: few; D gene: -
CDR3 protein: CASRTFIRTGTNGYTF; CDR3 DNA: TGTGCCAGCAGAACTTTTATAAGGACAGGGACAAATGGCTACACCTTC; J gene: TRBJ1-2; V gene: TRBV27; clone size: few; D gene: TRBD1
CDR3 protein: CSAMRGGDEQFF; CDR3 DNA: TGCAGTGCTATGAGGGGTGGCGATGAGCAGTTCTTC; J gene: TRBJ2-1; V gene: TRBV20-1; clone size: -; D gene: -
CDR3 protein: CASSPGSGGTEAFF; CDR3 DNA: TGTGCCAGCAGCCCGGGTTCCGGAGGCACTGAAGCTTTCTTT; J gene: TRBJ1-1; V gene: TRBV9; clone size: -; D gene: -
CDR3 protein: CSVEEATYEQYF; CDR3 DNA: TGCAGCGTTGAAGAGGCAACCTACGAGCAGTACTTC; J gene: TRBJ2-7; V gene: TRBV29-1; clone size: many; D gene: -
CDR3 protein: CSAWTSVYNEQFF; CDR3 DNA: TGCAGTGCTTGGACTAGCGTCTACAATGAGCAGTTCTTC; J gene: TRBJ2-1; V gene: TRBV20-1; clone size: -; D gene: TRBD2
CDR3 protein: CASSLAREDGYTF; CDR3 DNA: TGTGCCAGCAGCTTAGCGCGTGAAGATGGCTACACCTTC; J gene: TRBJ1-2; V gene: TRBV7-2; clone size: once; D gene: -
CDR3 protein: CSEGSGGHPDTQYF; CDR3 DNA: TGCAGTGAGGGGAGCGGGGGGCATCCAGATACGCAGTATTTT; J gene: TRBJ2-3; V gene: TRBV20-1; clone size: few; D gene: TRBD2
CDR3 protein: CASRYSTGAGEQYF; CDR3 DNA: TGTGCCAGCAGATACTCAACAGGGGCCGGCGAGCAGTACTTC; J gene: TRBJ2-7; V gene: TRBV11-2; clone size: few; D gene: TRBD1
CDR3 protein: CASSLERGGRGDTQYF; CDR3 DNA: TGTGCCAGCAGCTTAGAACGGGGGGGCCGAGGAGATACGCAGTATTTT; J gene: TRBJ2-3; V gene: TRBV11-2; clone size: -; D gene: TRBD2
CDR3 protein: CASSLAGQGGSPLHF; CDR3 DNA: TGCGCCAGCAGCTTGGCTGGACAGGGCGGTTCACCCCTCCACTTT; J gene: TRBJ1-6; V gene: TRBV5-1; clone size: few; D gene: TRBD1
CDR3 protein: CASSVALAGDQETQYF; CDR3 DNA: TGTGCCAGCAGCGTAGCTTTGGCGGGGGATCAAGAGACCCAGTACTTC; J gene: TRBJ2-5; V gene: TRBV9; clone size: many; D gene: TRBD2